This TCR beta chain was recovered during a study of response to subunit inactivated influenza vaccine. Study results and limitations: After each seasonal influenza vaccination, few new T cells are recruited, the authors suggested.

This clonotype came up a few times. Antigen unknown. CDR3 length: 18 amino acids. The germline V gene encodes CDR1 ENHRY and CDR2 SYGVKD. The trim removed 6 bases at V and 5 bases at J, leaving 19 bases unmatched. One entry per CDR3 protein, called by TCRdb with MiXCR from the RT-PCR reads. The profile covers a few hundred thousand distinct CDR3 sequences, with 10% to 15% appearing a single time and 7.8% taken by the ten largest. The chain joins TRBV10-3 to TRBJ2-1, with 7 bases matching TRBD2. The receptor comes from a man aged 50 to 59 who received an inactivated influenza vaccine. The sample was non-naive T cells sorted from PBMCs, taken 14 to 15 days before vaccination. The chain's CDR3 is CAISSDLGVAGSNNEQFF. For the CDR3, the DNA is TGTGCCATCAGCTCGGACCTCGGGGTAGCGGGTAGTAACAATGAGCAGTTCTTC.